These 20 T cell receptor beta chains originate from one sample sequenced in a study of blood T cell repertoires in COVID-19 (dated by TCRdb to the early 2020s). Libraries were constructed by the immunoSEQ multiplex PCR assay. TCRdb limited this immuneACCESS table to in-frame rearrangements with V and J called. A share of clones is missing; checked studies link under half to unresolved V genes, and the rest is unexplained. Across this sample there are 450,000 or so clones, with 85% to 90% seen only once. Approximately 0.9% of the sample is held by the ten biggest clonotypes. Sequencing was performed on peripheral blood. Source of these receptors: a young man with COVID-19, enrolled during active disease.

Only one count was recorded for this clone. The V and J genes are TRBV2 and TRBJ2-1; a weak D match, TRBD1 (6 bases). V was trimmed by 4 bases and J by 0 bases, leaving 13 bases between them. CDR3 length: 16 amino acids. Germline loops: CDR1 SNHLY, CDR2 FYNNEI. The CDR3 nucleotides are TGTGCCAGCAGTGTAGACAGGTCGAGCTCCTACAATGAGCAGTTCTTC. Amino acids: CASSVDRSSSYNEQFF. Supplemented by reference TRBV2 and TRBJ2-1, the full variable domain reads EPEVTQTPSHQVTQMGQEVILRCVPISNHLYFYWYRQILGQKVEFLVSFYNNEISEKSEIFDDQFSVERPDGSNFTLKIRSTKLEDSAMYFCASSVDRSSSYNEQFFGPGTRLTVL.

The V call is TRBV7-6, the J call TRBJ1-5, with a tentative D call TRBD1 (6 bases). The germline CDR1 and CDR2 sequences are SGHVS and FNYEAQ. CDR3 size: 17 residues. Deletions cut 1 base from V and 5 bases from J, with 18 bases between. Here the CDR3 DNA reads TGTGCCAGCAGCTTAGGAAGGGGGTCCCGCCTAGATCAGCCCCAGCATTTT. This encodes CASSLGRGSRLDQPQHF.

The V gene is TRBV19, the J gene TRBJ2-4, with a tentative D call TRBD2 (5 bases). The CDR3 runs to 12 residues. Germline CDR1 reads LNHDA; CDR2 reads SQIVND (reference sequence). The V end was cut by 7 bases, the J end by 5 bases, with 9 bases between. This chain's CDR3 is CASKDGENIQYF. CDR3 DNA sequence: TGTGCCAGTAAGGACGGGGAAAACATTCAGTACTTC.

The CDR3 DNA reads as TGTGCCAGCAGCCGCGGGGCGGGGGAGACCCAGTACTTC. Encoded protein: CASSRGAGETQYF. This rearrangement joins TRBV6-5 to TRBJ2-5; D might be TRBD2 (6 bases). CDR3 length: 13 amino acids. From germline, CDR1 is MNHEY and CDR2 SVGAGI. V was trimmed by 6 bases and J by 5 bases, leaving 13 bases between them.

The rearrangement joins TRBV7-9 to TRBJ2-2; maybe TRBD2 (6 bases). This CDR3 has 15 amino acids. CDR1 and CDR2 (germline): SEHNR, FQNEAQ (reference sequence). The germline V and J ends were trimmed by 1 base and 6 bases, with 12 bases remaining between them. CDR3 sequence (DNA): TGTGCCAGCAGCTTAGGACTAGAAAACCCCGGGGAGCTGTTTTTT. The encoded protein is CASSLGLENPGELFF.

The chain combines TRBV11-3 with TRBJ2-3, with 10 positions matching TRBD2. V shed 4 bases and J 6 bases; nucleotides not matched to a gene: 16. The length of the CDR3 is 18 residues. Germline loops: CDR1 SGHNT, CDR2 YENEEA. The CDR3 loop reads CASSSTGTSAILWDTQYF. CDR3 nucleotide sequence: TGTGCCAGCAGCTCCACTGGGACTAGCGCGATCCTCTGGGATACGCAGTATTTT.

The genes are TRBV3-1 (or the pseudogene TRBV3-2) and TRBJ2-1; 8 bases fit TRBD2. The junction had 0 bases not matched to a gene; V was cut back by 1 base and J by 10 bases. Germline assignment: CDR1 LGHDT and CDR2 YNNKEL (reference sequence). The CDR3 contains 12 residues. The CDR3 region is CASSQASGEQFF. CDR3 DNA sequence: TGTGCCAGCAGCCAAGCTAGCGGGGAGCAGTTCTTC.

This clone occurred once. V usage is TRBV15 and J usage is TRBJ1-4; 10 bases fit TRBD1. V was clipped by 4 bases and J by 9 bases; unmatched bases: 2. Germline values: CDR1 LNHNV, CDR2 YYDKDF (reference sequence). This CDR3 comprises 13 residues. The CDR3 spells CATSTGQGKKLFF. CDR3 coding DNA: TGTGCCACCAGCACGGGACAGGGGAAAAAACTGTTTTTT.

V is TRBV7-6 and J is TRBJ1-1; maybe TRBD1 (5 bases). There are 17 residues in the CDR3. The germline V gene encodes CDR1 SGHVS and CDR2 FNYEAQ. V lost 1 base to trimming and J lost 0 bases, with 15 bases between them. The CDR3 sequence is CASSLGSRGQMNTEAFF. The CDR3 region has the DNA TGTGCCAGCAGCTTAGGAAGTAGAGGACAAATGAACACTGAAGCTTTCTTT.

The rearrangement joins TRBV14 to TRBJ1-2, with a tentative D call TRBD1 (5 bases). Per germline, CDR1 SGHDN and CDR2 FVKESK. The CDR3 sequence is 14 residues long. The V end lost 0 bases, the J end lost 6 bases, and 11 bases lay between the germline ends. The CDR3 nucleotides read TGTGCCAGCAGCCAAGAGGCAGGGAAGAATGGCTACACCTTC. It specifies CASSQEAGKNGYTF.

The chain links TRBV19 to TRBJ2-1, with 9 bases aligning to TRBD1. CDR3 length: 16 residues. Germline V gives CDR1 LNHDA, CDR2 SQIVND (reference sequence). Trimming removed 6 bases from V and 6 bases from J; junction bases left unmatched: 12. CDR3 sequence reads: CASSFGTGQGINEQFF. CDR3 sequence (DNA): TGTGCCAGTAGCTTCGGGACGGGACAGGGCATCAATGAGCAGTTCTTC.

This sequence joins TRBV2 and TRBJ2-7, with D uncertain. V shed 1 base and J shed 5 bases, with 3 bases lying between them. The germline gives CDR1 SNHLY, CDR2 FYNNEI. CDR3 size: 11 residues. In DNA form, the CDR3 reads TGTGCCAGCAGTGAAGGTAACGAGCAGTACTTC. Protein product: CASSEGNEQYF.

This chain links TRBV2 with TRBJ2-1; 8 bases map to TRBD2. Germline V CDR1 and CDR2: SNHLY, FYNNEI. The CDR3 is 14 residues long. Losses at the gene ends were 3 bases for V and 4 bases for J; bases not matched to a gene: 2. This CDR3 is CASSERGAYNEQFF. The CDR3 DNA is TGTGCCAGCAGTGAGCGGGGGGCGTACAATGAGCAGTTCTTC.

A single count supports this clone. The chain is built from TRBV6-5 and TRBJ2-1; D gene ambiguous. Germline CDR1 is MNHEY and CDR2 is SVGAGI. The CDR3 runs 14 residues. V was pared by 0 bases and J by 5 bases, with 8 bases between. CDR3 amino acids: CASSYSAAHNEQFF. CDR3 in DNA: TGTGCCAGCAGTTACTCGGCGGCCCACAATGAGCAGTTCTTC.

The chain is built from TRBV6-5 and TRBJ2-1; 8 bases agree with TRBD1. The CDR3 consists of 13 residues. V dropped 3 bases and J dropped 9; count of bases not matched to a gene: 4. In germline, CDR1 is MNHEY, CDR2 SVGAGI. CDR3 in DNA: TGTGCCAGCAGTTATGGACAGGGTCGTGAGCAGTTCTTC. This sequence encodes CASSYGQGREQFF.

The chain recombines TRBV7-9 with TRBJ1-1, with TRBD1 matching over 9 bases. Germline V gene lookup returns CDR1 SEHNR and CDR2 FQNEAQ (reference sequence). CDR3 size: 12 residues. V dropped 5 bases and J dropped 12; count of bases not matched to a gene: 7. CDR3 DNA sequence: TGTGCCAGCAGCCAAAACGGGACAGGGTCTTTCTTT. It translates to CASSQNGTGSFF.

J is TRBJ2-1 and V is TRBV4-1, with D possibly matching TRBD1 (5 bases). The CDR3 has 15 residues. The germline V gene has CDR1 MGHRA and CDR2 YSYEKL. With 3 bases removed from V and 4 bases from J, the gap between germline ends came to 13 bases. This CDR3 reads CASSQDPQEYNEQFF. DNA for the CDR3: TGCGCCAGCAGCCAGGATCCACAGGAGTACAATGAGCAGTTCTTC.

The rearrangement uses TRBV7-2 and TRBJ2-6, with 10 bases that match TRBD1. Germline CDR1 is SGHTA and CDR2 is FQGNSA. The CDR3 has 18 amino acids. The V segment lost 5 bases and the J segment 0 bases; nucleotides outside the gene matches: 7. The DNA for the CDR3 is TGTGCCAGCAGCGTTACGGGACAGGGGTTCTCTGGGGCCAACGTCCTGACTTTC. Translated: CASSVTGQGFSGANVLTF.

There are a few counts of this clone. The chain has TRBV2 and TRBJ1-1; TRBD1 matches 9 bases. Germline V gene data show CDR1 as SNHLY and CDR2 as FYNNEI. The CDR3 totals 13 residues. Germline trimming cut 1 base from V and 7 bases from J; bases unmatched to any gene: 1. DNA of the CDR3: TGTGCCAGCAGTGAAGTGACAGGGGGTGAAGCTTTCTTT. It yields the protein CASSEVTGGEAFF.

This clone was recorded a few times. J is TRBJ1-2 and V is TRBV4-1, with 7 bases that match TRBD1. CDR1 and CDR2 (germline): MGHRA, YSYEKL. CDR3 length: 15 amino acids. The junction had 5 bases not matched to a gene; V was cut back by 1 base and J by 3 bases. CDR3 amino acids: CASSQARGEYYGYTF. The CDR3 DNA reads TGCGCCAGCAGCCAAGCCAGGGGGGAGTACTATGGCTACACCTTC.